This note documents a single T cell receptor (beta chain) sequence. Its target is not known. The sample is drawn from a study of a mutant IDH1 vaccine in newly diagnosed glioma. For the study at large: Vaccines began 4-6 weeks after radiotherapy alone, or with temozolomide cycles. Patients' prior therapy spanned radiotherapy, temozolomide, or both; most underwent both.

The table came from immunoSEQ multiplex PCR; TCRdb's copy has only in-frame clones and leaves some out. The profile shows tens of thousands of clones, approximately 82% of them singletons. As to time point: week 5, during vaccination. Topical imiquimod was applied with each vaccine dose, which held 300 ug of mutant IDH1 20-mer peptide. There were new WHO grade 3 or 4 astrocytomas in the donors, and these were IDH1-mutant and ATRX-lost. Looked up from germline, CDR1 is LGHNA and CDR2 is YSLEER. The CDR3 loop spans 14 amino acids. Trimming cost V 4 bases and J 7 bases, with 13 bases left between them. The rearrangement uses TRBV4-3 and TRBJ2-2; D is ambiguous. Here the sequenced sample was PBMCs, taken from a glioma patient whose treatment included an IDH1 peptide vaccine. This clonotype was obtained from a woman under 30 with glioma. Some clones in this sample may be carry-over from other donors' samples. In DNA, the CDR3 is TGCGCCAGCAGCCGAACGGGTGCAGGCGGGGAGCTGTTTTTT. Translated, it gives CASSRTGAGGELFF.